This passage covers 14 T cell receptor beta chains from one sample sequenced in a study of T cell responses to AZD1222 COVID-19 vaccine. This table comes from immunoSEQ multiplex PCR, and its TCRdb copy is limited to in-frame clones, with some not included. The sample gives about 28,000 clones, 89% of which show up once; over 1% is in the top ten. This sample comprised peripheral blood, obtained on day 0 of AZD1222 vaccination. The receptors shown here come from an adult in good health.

CDR3 amino acids: CASSEGGDTDTQYF. CDR3 DNA sequence: TGTGCCAGCAGCGAAGGGGGCGACACAGATACGCAGTATTTT. The chain has TRBV9 and TRBJ2-3; TRBD1 matches 7 bases. Germline V gene sequence: CDR1 SGDLS, CDR2 YYNGEE. V lost 3 bases, J lost 2 bases, and 3 bases stayed unmatched. The CDR3 has 14 residues.

This CDR3 is CASSPHYEQYF. CDR3 bases: TGTGCCAGCAGCCCACACTACGAGCAGTACTTC. The chain has TRBV7-8 and TRBJ2-7; D is unresolved. This CDR3 contains 11 residues. The germline V gene has CDR1 SGHVS and CDR2 FQNEAQ. The V and J ends lost 5 bases and 3 bases respectively, with 5 bases between them.

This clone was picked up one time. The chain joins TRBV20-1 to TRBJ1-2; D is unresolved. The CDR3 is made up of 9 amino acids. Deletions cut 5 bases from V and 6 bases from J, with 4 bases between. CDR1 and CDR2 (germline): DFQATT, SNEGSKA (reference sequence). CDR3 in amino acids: CSAPDGYTF. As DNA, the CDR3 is TGCAGTGCTCCAGATGGCTACACCTTC.

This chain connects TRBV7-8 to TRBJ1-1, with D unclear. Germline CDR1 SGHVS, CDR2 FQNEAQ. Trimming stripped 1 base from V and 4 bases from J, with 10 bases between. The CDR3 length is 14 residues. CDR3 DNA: TGTGCCAGCAGCTTAGTAGTTCGTACCACTGAAGCTTTCTTT. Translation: CASSLVVRTTEAFF.

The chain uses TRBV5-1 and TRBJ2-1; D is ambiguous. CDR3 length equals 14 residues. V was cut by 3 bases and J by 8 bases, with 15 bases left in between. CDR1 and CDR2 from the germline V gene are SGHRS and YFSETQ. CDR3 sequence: CASSSSAPRDEQFF. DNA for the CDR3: TGCGCCAGCAGCTCTTCGGCCCCCCGCGATGAGCAGTTCTTC.

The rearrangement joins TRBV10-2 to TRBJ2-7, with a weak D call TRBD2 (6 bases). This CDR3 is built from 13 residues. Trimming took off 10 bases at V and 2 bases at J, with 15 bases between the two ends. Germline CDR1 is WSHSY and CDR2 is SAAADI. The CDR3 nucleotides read TGCGCCACCAAACGGCGGGAAACCTACGAGCAGTACTTC. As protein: CATKRRETYEQYF.

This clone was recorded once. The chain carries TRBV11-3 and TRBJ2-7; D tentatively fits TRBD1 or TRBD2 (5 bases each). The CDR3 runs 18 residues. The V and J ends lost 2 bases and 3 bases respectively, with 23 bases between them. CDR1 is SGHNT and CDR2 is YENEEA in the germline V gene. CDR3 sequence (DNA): TGTGCCAGCAGCTTATTTGGGCGTAGGGACCGACTTGTCTACGAGCAGTACTTC. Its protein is CASSLFGRRDRLVYEQYF.

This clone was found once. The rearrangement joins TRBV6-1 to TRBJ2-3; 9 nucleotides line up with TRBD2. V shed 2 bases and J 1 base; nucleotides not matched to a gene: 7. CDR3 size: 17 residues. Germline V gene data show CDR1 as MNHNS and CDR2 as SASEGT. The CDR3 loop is CASSELPTSGRTDTQYF. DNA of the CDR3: TGTGCCAGCAGTGAACTCCCAACTAGCGGGCGCACAGATACGCAGTATTTT.

CDR3 amino acids: CASTASGTEQFF. Here the CDR3 DNA reads TGTGCCAGCACCGCAAGCGGGACAGAGCAGTTCTTC. The genes are TRBV28 and TRBJ2-1; a possible D gene is TRBD2 (7 bases). This CDR3 is 12 amino acids long. From germline, CDR1 is MDHEN and CDR2 SYDVKM. V lost 7 bases and J 10 bases, leaving 14 bases between the germline ends.

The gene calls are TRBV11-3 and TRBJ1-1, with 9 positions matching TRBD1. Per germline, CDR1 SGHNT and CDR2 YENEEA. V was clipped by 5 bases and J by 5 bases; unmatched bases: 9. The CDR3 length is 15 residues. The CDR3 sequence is CASSPRDRVGTEAFF. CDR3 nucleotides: TGTGCCAGCAGCCCTCGGGACAGGGTAGGAACTGAAGCTTTCTTT. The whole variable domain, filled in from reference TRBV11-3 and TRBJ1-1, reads EAGVVQSPRYKIIEKKQPVAFWCNPISGHNTLYWYLQNLGQGPELLIRYENEEAVDDSQLPKDRFSAERLKGVDSTLKIQPAELGDSAVYLCASSPRDRVGTEAFFGQGTRLTVV.

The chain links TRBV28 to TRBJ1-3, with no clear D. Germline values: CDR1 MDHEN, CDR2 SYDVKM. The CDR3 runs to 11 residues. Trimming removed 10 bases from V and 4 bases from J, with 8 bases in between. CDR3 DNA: TGTGCCACCACAAGGGGAAACACCATATATTTT. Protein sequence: CATTRGNTIYF.

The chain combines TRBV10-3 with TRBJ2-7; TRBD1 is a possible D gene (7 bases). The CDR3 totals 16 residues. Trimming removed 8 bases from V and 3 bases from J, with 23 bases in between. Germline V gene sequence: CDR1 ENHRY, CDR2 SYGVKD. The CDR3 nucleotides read TGTGCCATCCGACAAGGGGGCGGGACTTTAAGCTACGAGCAGTACTTC. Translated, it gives CAIRQGGGTLSYEQYF.

CDR3 residues: CSGQGGSYTEAFF. For the CDR3, the DNA is TGCAGCGGTCAGGGAGGGAGTTACACTGAAGCTTTCTTT. The chain links TRBV29-1 to TRBJ1-1, with TRBD1 as a possible D gene (5 bases). The ends were cut back, 7 bases at V and 3 bases at J, with 15 bases in the middle. Germline values: CDR1 SQVTM, CDR2 ANQGSEA. The CDR3 consists of 13 residues.

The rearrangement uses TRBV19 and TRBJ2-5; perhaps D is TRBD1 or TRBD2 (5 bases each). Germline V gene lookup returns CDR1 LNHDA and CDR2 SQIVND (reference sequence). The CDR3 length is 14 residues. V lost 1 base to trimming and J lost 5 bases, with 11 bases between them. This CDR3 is CASSIGGGRETQYF. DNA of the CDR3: TGTGCCAGTAGTATAGGTGGGGGTCGGGAGACCCAGTACTTC. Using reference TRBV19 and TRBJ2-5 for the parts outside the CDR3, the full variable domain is DGGITQSPKYLFRKEGQNVTLSCEQNLNHDAMYWYRQDPGQGLRLIYYSQIVNDFQKGDIAEGYSVSREKKESFPLTVTSAQKNPTAFYLCASSIGGGRETQYFGPGTRLLVL.